The rows below give T cell receptor beta chains drawn from one sample of a study of T-cell memory formation after mild COVID-19. TCRdb re-called the 5' RACE reads through MiXCR, storing one row per CDR3 protein. The table has 200,000 or so distinct CDR3 sequences, around 15% seen once. Sequenced: PBMCs or a T cell subset sorted from them (not recorded which). The receptors shown here come from an adult woman who had mild COVID-19 (a few samples of this study predate the infection). Cell type and time point are not known. Each CDR3 is given with its conserved first and last residue. A D gene is named only where the DNA matches it firmly. Expanded clones are given a class, and other clones once, few, many or no size at all.

size	D	V	J	DNA	CDR3
-	-	TRBV5-1	TRBJ2-1	TGCGCCAGCAGCTTGGACTGGCAGATAGACTACAATGAGCAGTTCTTC	CASSLDWQIDYNEQFF
-	TRBD1	TRBV7-9	TRBJ1-5	TGTGCCAGCAGCCTAACAGGGGATAATCAGCCCCAGCATTTT	CASSLTGDNQPQHF
few	-	TRBV7-9	TRBJ2-6	TGTGCCAGCAGCCTAAAGTGGGGCCGCTCTGGGGCCAACGTCCTGACTTTC	CASSLKWGRSGANVLTF
-	-	TRBV30	TRBJ1-2	TGTGCCTGGAATAGAGGAGGGTTATCGACAGTGGGCTACACCTTC	CAWNRGGLSTVGYTF
-	TRBD2	TRBV11-2	TRBJ2-3	TGTGCCAGCAGCTTAGAGACTAGCGGGGACACAGATACGCAGTATTTT	CASSLETSGDTDTQYF
few	TRBD2	TRBV12-3/TRBV12-4	TRBJ2-5	TGTGCCAGCAGTTGGACTAGCGGGGGGAGAGAGACCCAGTACTTC	CASSWTSGGRETQYF
many	-	TRBV20-1	TRBJ1-1	TGCAGTGCTAAAGAGGACACTGAAGCTTTCTTT	CSAKEDTEAFF
-	TRBD2	TRBV7-8	TRBJ2-4	TGTGCCAGCAGCTCCGGGACTAGCGGGGGGGCCCTAAACATTCAGTACTTC	CASSSGTSGGALNIQYF
few	-	TRBV7-2	TRBJ2-7	TGTGCCAGCAGTCCTTCCGGGACAAAGGCGTACTTC	CASSPSGTKAYF
few	-	TRBV12-3/TRBV12-4	TRBJ1-1	TGTGCCAGCAGTTTAAAGGACCGGGTAAGAGCTTTCTTT	CASSLKDRVRAFF
-	TRBD1	TRBV18	TRBJ1-5	TGTGCCAGCTCACCGGGACAGCCCGGGGGGCCCCAGCATTTT	CASSPGQPGGPQHF
-	-	TRBV12-3/TRBV12-4	TRBJ2-3	TGTGCCAGCAGTTTAGTCCGTACCACAGATACGCAGTATTTT	CASSLVRTTDTQYF
-	TRBD2	TRBV28	TRBJ2-1	TGTGCCAGCAGGACCGGGACTAGCGGGATACTTTCCTACAATGAGCAGTTCTTC	CASRTGTSGILSYNEQFF
-	-	TRBV30	TRBJ1-5	TGTGCCTGGAGTTTGGGGGCTTACGGCAATCAGCCCCAGCATTTT	CAWSLGAYGNQPQHF
many	TRBD1	TRBV5-1	TRBJ2-7	TGCGCCAGCGGACAGGGGGCGAATGACGAGCAGTACTTC	CASGQGANDEQYF
-	-	TRBV4-2	TRBJ1-1	TGTGCCAGCAGCCAAGAACCAGGGCGGAGACTTGAAGCTTTCTTT	CASSQEPGRRLEAFF
few	TRBD2	TRBV10-3	TRBJ2-1	TGTGCCATCAGTTCGGGACTAGCGGGAGATCTCTTAAATGAGCAGTTCTTC	CAISSGLAGDLLNEQFF
-	TRBD2	TRBV7-8	TRBJ2-1	TGTGCCAGCAGCTTGAATCCCGGGACTAGCGGTTACAATGAGCAGTTCTTC	CASSLNPGTSGYNEQFF
-	TRBD2	TRBV9	TRBJ2-5	TGTGCCAGCAGCGATACGACGGGAGGGGAGACCCAGTACTTC	CASSDTTGGETQYF
few	-	TRBV4-3	TRBJ2-2	TGCGCCAGCAGCCAAGAAGTCAGCACCGGGGAGCTGTTTTTT	CASSQEVSTGELFF
few	TRBD2	TRBV4-2	TRBJ2-3	TGTGCCAGCAGCTTACAGCTCGGGACTAGCGGGAGTTCAGATACGCAGTATTTT	CASSLQLGTSGSSDTQYF
few	-	TRBV5-1	TRBJ1-4	TGCGCCAGCAGCATCGCCCGGGGCAATTTGGCCAAACTGTTTTTT	CASSIARGNLAKLFF
-	-	TRBV2	TRBJ2-2	TGTGCCAGCAAAGACACGGCTCGGACCGGGGAGCTGTTTTTT	CASKDTARTGELFF
few	-	TRBV3-1	TRBJ1-2	TGTGCCAGCAGCCGAGATGCCTCGAGTGGCTACACCTTC	CASSRDASSGYTF
-	TRBD1	TRBV30	TRBJ2-5	TGTGCCTGGAGCCCAGGGGGCCGGGAGACCCAGTACTTC	CAWSPGGRETQYF
few	-	TRBV7-9	TRBJ2-5	TGTGCCAGCAGTACAGGGAGTGCCGAAGAGACCCAGTACTTC	CASSTGSAEETQYF
few	-	TRBV5-1	TRBJ2-1	TGCGCCAGCAGCGTGCAGGAGAACTACAATGAGCAGTTCTTC	CASSVQENYNEQFF
-	-	TRBV7-3	TRBJ2-5	TGTGCCAGCAGCTTATGGGCCCAAGAGACCCAGTACTTC	CASSLWAQETQYF
few	TRBD2	TRBV7-2	TRBJ2-1	TGTGCCAGCAGCCCTCTAGCGGGAGTGGGCAATGAGCAGTTCTTC	CASSPLAGVGNEQFF
few	-	TRBV5-1	TRBJ2-6	TGCGCCAGCAGCTCGACAGGTACCTCTGGGGCCAACGTCCTGACTTTC	CASSSTGTSGANVLTF
few	TRBD1	TRBV5-6	TRBJ2-7	TGTGCCAGCAGCGCCGACAGGGGGCGGCACGAGCAGTACTTC	CASSADRGRHEQYF
few	TRBD2	TRBV7-8	TRBJ2-7	TGTGCCAGCAGCCCTCGACTAGCGGGGGGTAACTACGAGCAGTACTTC	CASSPRLAGGNYEQYF
-	-	TRBV19	TRBJ2-3	TGTGCCAGTAGTATATCGAAAGTTACAGATACGCAGTATTTT	CASSISKVTDTQYF
-	-	TRBV11-1	TRBJ2-1	TGTGCCAGCAGCCCTGGGACGGCGTCCTACAATGAGCAGTTCTTC	CASSPGTASYNEQFF
once	-	TRBV20-1	TRBJ2-1	TGCAGTGCTAGAGATGGGGCAGGGGCCTACAATGAGCAGTTCTTC	CSARDGAGAYNEQFF
few	TRBD1	TRBV5-1	TRBJ2-6	TGCGCCAGCAGCGGCGGACAGGGGAGCTCTGGGGCCAACGTCCTGACTTTC	CASSGGQGSSGANVLTF
-	-	TRBV6-6	TRBJ2-5	TGTGCCAGCAGTCAAGAGTTCTATGTATGGACCCAGTACTTC	CASSQEFYVWTQYF
-	TRBD1	TRBV2	TRBJ2-3	TGTGCCAGCGTAGGGACAGCCAGCACAGATACGCAGTATTTT	CASVGTASTDTQYF
few	-	TRBV7-2	TRBJ2-5	TGTGCCAGCAGCTACCAGGGCCAAGAGACCCAGTACTTC	CASSYQGQETQYF
few	-	TRBV27	TRBJ1-2	TGTGCCAGCAGTCCCACGGGACGGGTCGGTTTGGGCTACACCTTC	CASSPTGRVGLGYTF
-	TRBD1	TRBV6-6	TRBJ2-5	TGTGCCAGCAGACGGACAGGGGGCGAGACCCAGTACTTC	CASRRTGGETQYF
few	-	TRBV12-3/TRBV12-4	TRBJ2-2	TGTGCCAGCAGTTTAGGGGGCCCCCCTGTGAGCGCCGGGGAGCTGTTTTTT	CASSLGGPPVSAGELFF
few	-	TRBV20-1	TRBJ2-5	TGCAGTGCTTCCAGAGGGACGGGGAGGACGGTGGAGACCCAGTACTTC	CSASRGTGRTVETQYF
few	TRBD2	TRBV27	TRBJ2-2	TGTGCCAGCAGTTCCAAATACCTAGCGGGAGACACCGGGGAGCTGTTTTTT	CASSSKYLAGDTGELFF
-	-	TRBV12-3/TRBV12-4	TRBJ2-7	TGTGCCAGCAGTTTCTCGCACAGGAGGTACGAGCAGTACTTC	CASSFSHRRYEQYF
-	-	TRBV7-9	TRBJ1-1	TGTGCCAGCACCAATAGTGGGGCCTCCAAAGCTTTCTTT	CASTNSGASKAFF
-	-	TRBV29-1	TRBJ2-3	TGCAGCGTGGTGCTGGTGACAGATACGCAGTATTTT	CSVVLVTDTQYF
few	-	TRBV19	TRBJ1-4	TGTGCCAGTAGTATTTGGTTGACGGGTATTAATGAAAAACTGTTTTTT	CASSIWLTGINEKLFF
few	-	TRBV7-6	TRBJ2-5	TGTGCCAGCAGCTCGAAAGTAGGGGTGGAGACCCAGTACTTC	CASSSKVGVETQYF
-	-	TRBV6-1	TRBJ2-7	TGTGCCAGCAGTGAAGCTACTCCGGGACAATTGGGGCTTAGGTACGAGCAGTACTTC	CASSEATPGQLGLRYEQYF
-	-	TRBV12-3/TRBV12-4	TRBJ2-7	TGTGCCAGCAGTTTTGGGACATACGAGCAGTACTTC	CASSFGTYEQYF